This record looks at one TCR beta chain sequence and its context. These data are taken from a study of CD8 T cells in Susac syndrome. Germline V gene sequence: CDR1 GTSNPN, CDR2 SVGIG (reference sequence). V was trimmed by 8 bases and J by 7 bases, leaving 12 bases between them. This CDR3 comprises 11 residues. Roughly 0.45 to 1 ug RNA was reverse transcribed with random hexamers. MiXCR was run by TCRdb on the immunoSEQ multiplex PCR reads, yielding one entry per CDR3 protein. The data contain 150,000 to 180,000 distinct CDR3 sequences, approximately 94% of them singletons. This receptor was taken from a human donor with multiple sclerosis. The V gene is TRBV30, the J gene TRBJ2-1; possibly TRBD2 for D (5 bases). What was sequenced was CD8+ T cells from PBMCs. In DNA form, the CDR3 reads TGTGCCCGGGTGAGGGCTAATGAGCAGTTCTTC. It codes for CARVRANEQFF.